The T cell receptor (beta chain) under discussion was sequenced for a study of a mutant IDH1 vaccine in newly diagnosed glioma. This clone was recorded only once. As yet, its antigen is unknown. Described time point: week 11, during vaccination. Vaccination comprised doses that each held 300 ug of mutant IDH1 20-mer peptide, plus topical imiquimod. Each tumor in the donors was a new WHO grade 3 or 4 astrocytoma, IDH1-mutant and ATRX-lost. The V gene's germline CDR1 is MNHNY and CDR2 SVGAGI (reference sequence). The CDR3 spans 12 residues. V gave up 6 bases and J gave up 5 bases, with 10 bases separating them. Clones were sequenced by immunoSEQ multiplex PCR, and TCRdb holds only the in-frame ones, with some missing. In the table there are about 64,000 clones, approximately 84% of which are singletons.

The specimen was PBMCs, collected from a glioma patient whose treatment included an IDH1 peptide vaccine. The chain couples TRBV6-6 to TRBJ1-1; D not certain. The TCR sequence derives from a woman between 50 and 59 years old with glioma. The CDR3 loop is CASSSSRTEAFF. As DNA, the CDR3 is TGTGCCAGCAGCTCCTCGAGGACTGAAGCTTTCTTT.